These 9 T cell receptor beta chains were all obtained from the same sample, sequenced in a study of STAT5B mutations in CD4+ large granular lymphocyte leukemia. Method: immunoSEQ multiplex PCR; TCRdb's copy keeps in-frame clones and lacks some. The repertoire holds about 34,000 clones, around 88% seen once, with about 0.92% in the top ten. The sample was CD4+ T cells from blood buffy coats. These TCRs come from a human donor in good health.

The CDR3 coding sequence is TGCAGCGTTCAACGGGAACCACTTGATGAGCAGTTCTTC. Its translation: CSVQREPLDEQFF. V and J are TRBV29-1 and TRBJ2-1, with TRBD2 as a possible D gene (5 bases). Germline V gene lookup returns CDR1 SQVTM and CDR2 ANQGSEA. With 5 bases removed from V and 8 bases from J, the gap between germline ends came to 16 bases. This CDR3 spans 13 amino acids.

This chain joins TRBV7-3 and TRBJ2-1; TRBD2 agrees at 8 bases. The germline gives CDR1 SGHTA, CDR2 FQGTGA. This CDR3 has 16 residues. V was pared by 0 bases and J by 8 bases, with 9 bases of the junction left unmatched. The CDR3 nucleotides read TGTGCCAGCAGCTTAACCCCTACGGGAGGGTTTGATGAGCAGTTCTTC. It yields the protein CASSLTPTGGFDEQFF.

This chain links TRBV5-1 with TRBJ2-7; possibly TRBD1 or TRBD2 for D (5 bases each). This CDR3 contains 14 residues. CDR1 SGHRS and CDR2 YFSETQ come from the germline V gene. V was trimmed by 0 bases and J by 1 base, leaving 8 bases between them. The DNA for the CDR3 is TGCGCCAGCAGCTTGGGTGGGGGTTCCTACGAGCAGTACTTC. It translates to CASSLGGGSYEQYF.

This sequence joins TRBV19 and TRBJ2-1; 15 bases align to TRBD2. Germline V gene sequence: CDR1 LNHDA, CDR2 SQIVND (reference sequence). V dropped 8 bases and J dropped 8; count of bases not matched to a gene: 16. The length of the CDR3 is 18 residues. Here the CDR3 reads CASEKRGLAGGVPHEQFF. CDR3 bases: TGTGCCAGTGAAAAAAGAGGACTAGCGGGGGGGGTTCCCCATGAGCAGTTCTTC.

The V call is TRBV27, the J call TRBJ1-2; TRBD1 matches 9 bases. CDR1 is MNHEY, CDR2 SMNVEV, per germline (reference sequence). Trimming cost V 5 bases and J 4 bases; bases outside gene matches: 20. CDR3 length: 19 residues. This CDR3 reads CASSRRGGTGLSRRYGYTF. The DNA of the CDR3 is TGTGCCAGCAGTCGGAGGGGGGGGACAGGGTTATCGCGGCGCTATGGCTACACCTTC.

The rearrangement uses TRBV7-2 and TRBJ2-1; 11 bases fit TRBD2. Trimming at V came to 2 bases and at J to 3 bases, leaving 6 bases not matched to a gene. Germline CDR1 is SGHTA and CDR2 is FQGNSA. This CDR3 comprises 17 residues. DNA of the CDR3: TGTGCCAGCAGCTTATCTAGCGGGGGGCTCTACTACAATGAGCAGTTCTTC. Protein product: CASSLSSGGLYYNEQFF.

The chain carries TRBV5-1 and TRBJ1-6, with a possible D match to TRBD1 (5 bases). The CDR3 is made up of 17 amino acids. CDR1 is SGHRS, CDR2 YFSETQ, per germline. Trimming left V 2 bases short and J 6 bases short, with 18 bases between. Here the CDR3 DNA reads TGCGCCAGCAGCTTTAACCCAGGGACCTCTGGTAATTCACCCCTCCACTTT. This sequence encodes CASSFNPGTSGNSPLHF. Filled out from reference TRBV5-1 and TRBJ1-6, the complete variable domain reads KAGVTQTPRYLIKTRGQQVTLSCSPISGHRSVSWYQQTPGQGLQFLFEYFSETQRNKGNFPGRFSGRQFSNSRSEMNVSTLELGDSALYLCASSFNPGTSGNSPLHFGNGTRLTVT.

This chain connects TRBV7-2 to TRBJ2-7; 9 bases map to TRBD1. Germline CDR1 is SGHTA and CDR2 is FQGNSA. The CDR3 loop spans 15 amino acids. Trimming cost V 4 bases and J 4 bases; bases outside gene matches: 8. CDR3: CASSSPGQGIYEQYF. CDR3 sequence (DNA): TGTGCCAGCAGCTCTCCGGGACAGGGTATATACGAGCAGTACTTC.

The chain has TRBV7-2 and TRBJ1-1; no definite D call. The germline CDR1 and CDR2 sequences are SGHTA and FQGNSA. Trimming shortened V by 2 bases and J by 8 bases, and 12 bases separated the two germline ends. The CDR3 length is 13 residues. The CDR3 region has the DNA TGTGCCAGCAGCTTAAAACTAACGACGGAAGCTTTCTTT. Its protein product is CASSLKLTTEAFF.